These 24 T cell receptor beta chains were sequenced from one sample in a study of T cells in women clearing cervical HPV infection. Here immunoSEQ multiplex PCR was the method, and the copy in TCRdb shows in-frame clones only, minus some. The ten most abundant clones cover around 4% of a sample with tens of thousands of clones. Sequencing was done on a sample of blood buffy coat. The receptors shown here come from a woman between 18 and 69 years old with a cervical HPV16 infection that either progressed to CIN3+ or cleared (not recorded which).

In regard to this clone: The read terminates 3 residues ahead of where the CDR3 ends, so the germline J gene completes it. The V and J genes are TRBV6-2 or TRBV6-3 and TRBJ2-5; 11 nucleotides match TRBD2. Trimming cost V 2 bases and J 1 base; bases outside gene matches: 3. The CDR3 runs to 16 residues. Germline lookup yields CDR1 MNHEY and CDR2 SVGEGT. This CDR3 reads CASSYPGLAGQETQYF. CDR3 bases read: TGTGCCAGCAGTTACCCCGGACTAGCGGGCCAAGAGACC.

With regard to this clone: Sequencing ends 3 residues short of the CDR3 end; the germline J gene provides the rest. V and J are TRBV5-4 and TRBJ1-4, with D tentatively TRBD1 (6 bases). V was pared by 4 bases and J by 7 bases, with 14 bases between. Germline V gene sequence: CDR1 SGHNT, CDR2 YYREEE (reference sequence). The CDR3 is 14 residues long. CDR3: CASSTAGQREKLFF. The sequenced CDR3 bases are TGTGCCAGCAGCACGGCCGGACAGCGTGAAAAA.

Comment on this clone: The read finishes 3 residues shy of the CDR3 end, and the germline J gene is used to complete it. V usage is TRBV30 and J usage is TRBJ2-4, with 9 nucleotides matching TRBD1. The CDR3 is made up of 15 amino acids. Germline V gives CDR1 GTSNPN, CDR2 SVGIG (reference sequence). CDR3 bases read: TGTGCCTGGAGTCCTCACAGGGGGCGAAACTATGGT. Translating gives CAWSPHRGRNYG. The CDR3 in full is CAWSPHRGRNYGQYF.

With regard to this clone: The CDR3 goes on 3 residues after the read ends, and that part is filled in from the germline J gene. J is TRBJ1-5 and V is TRBV19, with D maybe TRBD1 (6 bases). V was clipped by 4 bases and J by 1 base, with 11 bases between them. CDR1 is LNHDA, CDR2 SQIVND, per germline (reference sequence). This CDR3 has 15 residues. CDR3 DNA (partial): TGTGCCAGTAGTAGGGGGCAGGCAAGCAATCAGCCC. It is translated as CASSRGQASNQP. From start to end, the CDR3 is CASSRGQASNQPQHF.

Concerning this clone: The read terminates 3 residues before the CDR3 end, so the remaining end is supplied by the germline J gene. The V call is TRBV20-1, the J call TRBJ2-7; maybe TRBD1 (5 bases). The CDR3 has 15 amino acids. Trimming removed 4 bases from V and 1 base from J, with 17 bases in between. Germline assignment: CDR1 DFQATT and CDR2 SNEGSKA (reference sequence). Partial CDR3 DNA: TGCAGTGCTACTCGTGCGGACACCCTTTCCTACGAG. Translated, it gives CSATRADTLSYE. Given in full, the CDR3 is CSATRADTLSYEQYF.

As to this clone: The read ends 3 residues shy of where the CDR3 ends; the end is completed using the germline J gene. The chain is built from TRBV2 and TRBJ2-5; 11 bases are shared with TRBD2. Germline values: CDR1 SNHLY, CDR2 FYNNEI. This CDR3 contains 14 residues. With V trimmed by 3 bases and J by 3 bases, 0 bases remained unmatched. CDR3 DNA, as far as it was read: TGTGCCAGCAGTGAGACTAGCGGGAAAGAGACC. This encodes CASSETSGKET. The whole CDR3 region reads CASSETSGKETQYF.

Of note for this clone: With the read ending 3 residues before the CDR3 end, the germline J gene is used to fill in that end. Other DNA sequences in this sample translate to the same CDR3. The chain links TRBV2 to TRBJ1-2; D ambiguous. CDR1 and CDR2 from the germline V gene are SNHLY and FYNNEI. The CDR3 contains 13 residues. CDR3 sequence: CASSSDFGVGYTF. The covered CDR3 bases are TGTGCCAGCAGCTCAGACTTCGGGGTAGGC.

As regards this clone: The CDR3 end falls 3 residues outside the read, so it is completed with the germline J gene. This sequence joins TRBV20-1 and TRBJ2-5, with D possibly matching TRBD2 (5 bases). The CDR3 has 14 amino acids. With 5 bases removed from V and 4 bases from J, the gap between germline ends came to 17 bases. Germline CDR1 and CDR2: DFQATT and SNEGSKA (reference sequence). The chain's CDR3 is CSALRLPDGETQYF. The sequenced part of the CDR3 DNA is TGCAGTGCTCTCCGACTACCGGACGGAGAGACC.

Considering frequency, this clone is medium-sized. The CDR3 is cut off 3 residues early in the read; its end comes from the germline J gene. V gene TRBV5-1 combines with J gene TRBJ1-6, with TRBD1 identical over 11 bases. The trim removed 4 bases at V and 7 bases at J, leaving 1 base unmatched. The V gene's germline CDR1 is SGHRS and CDR2 YFSETQ. CDR3 length: 14 residues. The CDR3 DNA, read in part, is TGCGCCAGCAGCCGGGACAGGGGGAATTCACCC. This codes for CASSRDRGNSP. The entire CDR3 protein is CASSRDRGNSPLHF.

A remark on this clone: Read data end 3 residues before the CDR3 end; the end is taken from the germline J gene. The rearrangement links TRBV5-1 to TRBJ2-3; TRBD2 might be the D (6 bases). CDR3 length equals 13 residues. CDR1 SGHRS and CDR2 YFSETQ come from the germline V gene. The CDR3 sequence: CASSLQGGETQYF. CDR3 DNA, as far as it was read: TGCGCCAGCAGCTTGCAAGGCGGGGAGACG.

As concerns this clone: The sequenced fragment ends 3 residues before the CDR3 boundary, so the rest is inferred from the germline J gene. The gene calls are TRBV19 and TRBJ2-1; 8 bases align to TRBD1. The V gene end was trimmed by 4 bases and the J gene end by 6 bases; junction bases not matched to a gene: 8. Germline V gives CDR1 LNHDA, CDR2 SQIVND (reference sequence). This CDR3 has 15 amino acids. The CDR3: CASSTGGLLFNEQFF. CDR3 DNA, as far as it was read: TGTGCCAGTAGTACAGGGGGCCTTCTCTTCAATGAG.

This chain's CDR3 is CASSSYFEGEGALFF. CDR3 DNA (partial): TGTGCCAGCAGCTCCTACTTCGAGGGGGAAGGGGCA. This chain joins TRBV5-5 and TRBJ1-4; tentatively, D is TRBD1 (6 bases). The read finishes 3 residues shy of the CDR3 end, and the germline J gene is used to complete it. CDR1 is SGHKS, CDR2 YYEKEE, per germline (reference sequence). The CDR3 loop spans 15 amino acids.

As to this clone: The CDR3 end lies 3 residues beyond the end of the read and is filled in from the germline J gene. The V call is TRBV6-1, the J call TRBJ2-3, with TRBD2 matching over 10 bases. CDR1 is MNHNS, CDR2 SASEGT, per germline. CDR3 length equals 18 residues. This chain's CDR3 is CASSKVERSGRAVETQYF. CDR3 bases read: TGTGCCAGCAGTAAAGTGGAGCGGAGCGGGAGGGCTGTGGAGACG.

On this clone: The read halts 3 residues ahead of the CDR3 end, with the missing end drawn from the germline J gene. The genes are TRBV30 and TRBJ2-7; a possible D gene is TRBD2 (5 bases). CDR3 length equals 14 residues. The ends were cut back, 1 base at V and 2 bases at J, with 12 bases in the middle. Per germline, CDR1 GTSNPN and CDR2 SVGIG (reference sequence). The CDR3: CAWSDLAGAYEQYF. The DNA read from the CDR3 is TGTGCCTGGAGTGACCTAGCTGGTGCCTACGAG.

Points on this clone: The CDR3 end lies 3 residues beyond the end of the read and is filled in from the germline J gene. The chain joins TRBV2 to TRBJ2-4; TRBD1 might be the D (5 bases). The CDR3 runs to 15 residues. Germline-derived CDR1 and CDR2 are SNHLY and FYNNEI. The CDR3 reads CASRKKVDSPYGQYF. CDR3 DNA (partial): TGTGCCAGCAGAAAGAAGGTAGACAGTCCCTATGGT.

As regards this clone: Coverage ceases 3 residues before the CDR3 finishes, and the germline J gene fills in the end. This sequence joins TRBV5-1 and TRBJ2-2; 9 bases align to TRBD2. The junction had 2 bases not matched to a gene; V was cut back by 4 bases and J by 1 base. The germline V gene encodes CDR1 SGHRS and CDR2 YFSETQ. There are 15 residues in the CDR3. The part of the CDR3 DNA that was read is TGCGCCAGCAGCCCGACTAGCGGGAACACCGGGGAG. It translates to CASSPTSGNTGE. The whole CDR3 protein reads CASSPTSGNTGELFF.

In regard to this clone: The read falls 3 residues short of the CDR3 end, and the missing part is taken from the germline J gene. The chain links TRBV18 to TRBJ2-1; 12 bases line up with TRBD2. The CDR3 totals 14 residues. V lost 6 bases to trimming and J lost 8 bases; unmatched junction nucleotides: 5. Germline CDR1 KGHSH, CDR2 LQKENI. The part of the CDR3 DNA that was read is TGTGCCAGCTCGGAGGGACTAGCGGGCTATGAG. This translates into CASSEGLAGYE. In full, the CDR3 is CASSEGLAGYEQFF.

The CDR3 bases that were read are TGTGCCACCAGCGGTGGAAACCCACAGGATCAGCCC. Protein sequence: CATSGGNPQDQP. Given in full, the CDR3 is CATSGGNPQDQPQHF. The V gene is TRBV15, the J gene TRBJ1-5; tentative D call: TRBD1 (5 bases). The read gets to within 3 residues of the CDR3 end, and the germline J gene fills in the rest. The CDR3 is made up of 15 amino acids. The V end was cut by 5 bases, the J end by 5 bases, with 16 bases between. CDR1 and CDR2 (germline): LNHNV, YYDKDF (reference sequence).

As for this clone: The read is 3 residues too short to cover the CDR3 end, so that end is filled in from the germline J gene. The chain couples TRBV6-1 to TRBJ1-5; D gene uncertain. Looked up from germline, CDR1 is MNHNS and CDR2 is SASEGT. Trimming took off 3 bases at V and 7 bases at J, with 13 bases between the two ends. The CDR3 is 14 residues long. CDR3 bases read: TGTGCCAGCAGTGAGGGCGGGGTGGGGCAGCCC. Protein sequence: CASSEGGVGQP. The full CDR3 sequence reads CASSEGGVGQPQHF.

Details on this clone: Read sequence stops 3 residues before the CDR3 end, and the germline J gene provides the missing end. The chain combines TRBV24-1 with TRBJ2-2, with 7 positions matching TRBD2. Trimming took 5 bases from V and 0 from J; bases not matched to a gene: 2. Germline CDR1 and CDR2: KGHDR and SFDVKD. The CDR3 contains 15 residues. CDR3 in amino acids: CATSGAGSNTGELFF. Incomplete CDR3 DNA: TGTGCCACCAGTGGAGCGGGGTCGAACACCGGGGAG.

Concerning this clone: The read halts 3 residues ahead of the CDR3 end, with the missing end drawn from the germline J gene. V is TRBV3-1 (or the pseudogene TRBV3-2) and J is TRBJ2-5, with D perhaps TRBD2 (6 bases). CDR1 is LGHDT and CDR2 is YNNKEL in the germline V gene (reference sequence). This CDR3 spans 14 amino acids. CDR3 in amino acids: CASSRRTTKNTQYF. CDR3 DNA (partial): TGTGCCAGCAGCCGCCGGACTACCAAGAACACC.

Concerning this clone: The read terminates 3 residues before the CDR3 end, so the remaining end is supplied by the germline J gene. The chain recombines TRBV29-1 with TRBJ1-1; a weak D match, TRBD1 (5 bases). V was trimmed by 4 bases and J by 5 bases, leaving 11 bases between them. Germline V lookup: CDR1 SQVTM, CDR2 ANQGSEA. The CDR3 has 12 residues. CDR3 sequence reads: CSVVTEGTEAFF. The CDR3 DNA, read in part, is TGCAGCGTTGTGACAGAAGGGACTGAA.

Details on this clone: The CDR3 is cut off 3 residues early in the read; its end comes from the germline J gene. This chain connects TRBV30 to TRBJ1-4; 10 nucleotides align to TRBD1. Germline-derived CDR1 and CDR2 are GTSNPN and SVGIG (reference sequence). V trimming: 2 bases; J trimming: 8 bases; junction bases outside the gene matches: 2. This CDR3 comprises 13 residues. CDR3 DNA (partial): TGTGCCTGGAGTCGGGACAGGGGAGAAAAA. Encoded protein: CAWSRDRGEK. The CDR3, in full, reads CAWSRDRGEKLFF.

As regards this clone: The CDR3 end is not reached by the read, which stops 3 residues before it; the germline J gene fills it in. This chain links TRBV20-1 with TRBJ2-5, with 9 bases aligning to TRBD1. V dropped 3 bases and J dropped 5; count of bases not matched to a gene: 13. The CDR3 length is 16 residues. Germline loops: CDR1 DFQATT, CDR2 SNEGSKA (reference sequence). CDR3 region: CSASSSVGQGRETQYF. CDR3 bases read: TGCAGTGCTAGTTCTTCGGTGGGACAGGGAAGGGAGACC.